This T cell receptor beta chain emerged from a study of cytotoxic CD8 clonotypes in ibrutinib-treated CLL. Study results and caveats: Patients with sustained remission and those progressing were sampled at differing times.

The table came from immunoSEQ multiplex PCR; TCRdb's copy has only in-frame clones and leaves some out. The table shows some 19,000 clones, with over 70% occurring only once. Points on this clone: What it binds is not known.

Germline lookup yields CDR1 MNHEY and CDR2 SVGAGI. V lost 6 bases to trimming and J lost 6 bases, with 12 bases between them. This CDR3 has 13 amino acids. The sequence derives from a human donor with chronic lymphocytic leukemia. The sample consisted of PBMCs, taken before ibrutinib treatment. This rearrangement joins TRBV6-5 to TRBJ1-5; D is perhaps TRBD1 (6 bases). This CDR3 reads CASRINRAQPQHF. CDR3 in DNA: TGTGCCAGCAGGATTAACAGGGCTCAGCCCCAGCATTTT.